This passage covers 31 T cell receptor beta chains from one sample sequenced in a study of blood T cells in healthy people across ages. Next came a second PCR, run for about 7 to 12 cycles, which used a sample-barcoded 5' primer along with a J-beta primer mix. Via MiXCR, TCRdb re-called the 5' RACE reads, giving one row per CDR3 protein. The table shows around 900,000 distinct CDR3 sequences, with 51% occurring only once. Sample: blood. Every receptor here comes from a woman aged 55-75 years in good health.

Comment on this clonotype: Being one base from a much bigger clone, this may be a read error. V is TRBV14 and J is TRBJ2-1; no clear D. The CDR3 extends over 16 amino acids. Per germline, CDR1 SGHDN and CDR2 FVKESK. The CDR3 sequence is CANSQGPSAVYNEQFF. In DNA form, the CDR3 reads TGTGCCAACAGCCAAGGACCGAGCGCCGTATACAATGAGCAGTTCTTC.

V usage is TRBV20-1 and J usage is TRBJ2-3, with 14 nucleotides matching TRBD2. Germline V CDR1 and CDR2: DFQATT, SNEGSKA (reference sequence). The CDR3 runs 19 residues. The junction had 12 bases not matched to a gene; V was cut back by 4 bases and J by 0 bases. CDR3 sequence: CSATPLLTSGRDSTDTQYF. DNA for the CDR3: TGCAGTGCTACTCCCCTGCTGACTAGCGGGAGGGATAGCACAGATACGCAGTATTTT.

This clonotype was detected only once. The V gene is TRBV11-2, the J gene TRBJ2-7; D gene uncertain. Gene TRBJ2-4 matches the end of the DNA better, so the J call may be wrong. Germline-derived CDR1 and CDR2 are SGHAT and FQNNGV. This CDR3 has 14 residues. CDR3: CASSPVIGKNIQYF. The CDR3, as DNA: TGTGCCAGCAGCCCAGTAATTGGGAAAAACATTCAGTACTTC.

This chain joins TRBV2 and TRBJ2-4; D perhaps matches TRBD2 (6 bases). The tail of the sequence fits TRBJ2-7 better, so the J call may be wrong. The germline V gene has CDR1 SNHLY and CDR2 FYNNEI. CDR3 size: 13 residues. CDR3 in amino acids: CASKRESAYEQYF. In nucleotides, the CDR3 is TGTGCCAGCAAACGGGAGTCGGCCTACGAGCAGTACTTC.

This rearrangement joins TRBV14 to TRBJ1-2; 10 bases agree with TRBD1. Germline assignment: CDR1 SGHDN and CDR2 FVKESK. This CDR3 has 15 residues. V trimming: 4 bases; J trimming: 5 bases; junction bases outside the gene matches: 7. In nucleotides, the CDR3 is TGTGCCAGCAGCCGACGACAGGGGGCTATGTATGGCTACACCTTC. Protein sequence: CASSRRQGAMYGYTF.

In the case of this clonotype: A much larger clonotype is one base distant, so this may be a read error. The V and J genes are TRBV28 and TRBJ2-4, with TRBD1 matching 8 bases. The CDR3 length is 15 residues. Germline lookup yields CDR1 MDHEN and CDR2 SYDVKM. The junction had 18 bases not matched to a gene; V was cut back by 7 bases and J by 13 bases. CDR3 loop: CASNPRGGQGFRQYF. In DNA form, the CDR3 reads TGTGCCAGCAACCCCAGGGGTGGACAGGGATTCAGGCAGTACTTC.

This clonotype turned up a few times. The genes are TRBV9 and TRBJ1-1; D unresolved. The CDR3 is 13 residues long. Germline CDR1 SGDLS, CDR2 YYNGEE. V lost 0 bases and J 0 bases, leaving 3 bases between the germline ends. The CDR3 bases are TGTGCCAGCAGCGTAGCCCTGAACACTGAAGCTTTCTTT. This translates into CASSVALNTEAFF.

The rearrangement uses TRBV5-1 and TRBJ2-3; D is unclear. V gave up 0 bases and J gave up 1 base, with 12 bases separating them. Germline CDR1 and CDR2: SGHRS and YFSETQ. This CDR3 has 16 amino acids. The CDR3 region has the DNA TGCGCCAGCAGCTTGGTGTCCCCAGGAGGCACAGATACGCAGTATTTT. Translating gives CASSLVSPGGTDTQYF.

The rearrangement links TRBV29-1 to TRBJ1-2; D might be TRBD1 (6 bases). CDR3 length: 14 amino acids. The germline CDR1 and CDR2 sequences are SQVTM and ANQGSEA. Trimming stripped 6 bases from V and 5 bases from J, with 19 bases between. The CDR3 spells CSVRWGQPPYGYTF. CDR3 in DNA: TGCAGCGTCCGATGGGGGCAGCCACCTTATGGCTACACCTTC.

This clonotype has only a few counts. J is TRBJ2-3 and V is TRBV2; D perhaps matches TRBD2 (7 bases). Germline CDR1 is SNHLY and CDR2 is FYNNEI. The CDR3 is made up of 13 amino acids. V shed 6 bases and J shed 4 bases, with 11 bases lying between them. The CDR3: CASSGEGADTQYF. CDR3 coding DNA: TGTGCCAGCAGCGGGGAGGGGGCAGATACGCAGTATTTT.

The V call is TRBV20-1, the J call TRBJ1-2; no definite D call. The length of the CDR3 is 13 residues. V was clipped by 0 bases and J by 4 bases, with 9 bases between them. Per the germline V gene, CDR1 is DFQATT and CDR2 is SNEGSKA (reference sequence). CDR3 DNA: TGCAGTGCTAGAGATCCCAGGCTCTATGGCTACACCTTC. Translated: CSARDPRLYGYTF.

In this sample, this clonotype turned up a few times. The chain carries TRBV21-1 and TRBJ2-7; TRBD1, the table's D call, was not compared with the DNA. TRBV21-1 is a pseudogene. The length of the CDR3 is 15 residues. For the CDR3, the DNA is TGTGCCAGCAGCAAAGGATGGGGGTCCTCCTACGAGCAGTACTTC. This gives the protein CASSKGWGSSYEQYF.

In this sample, this clonotype turned up a few times. The rearrangement uses TRBV7-2 and TRBJ2-1, with D tentatively TRBD1 (6 bases). The V gene's germline CDR1 is SGHTA and CDR2 FQGNSA. Trimming took off 4 bases at V and 10 bases at J, with 14 bases between the two ends. This CDR3 region has 13 residues. For the CDR3, the DNA is TGTGCCAGCAGCTCCGTGGGGGCTAGCGAGCAGTTCTTC. Amino acids: CASSSVGASEQFF.

This clonotype was seen more than once but under ten times. The chain employs TRBV4-3 and TRBJ2-5; 12 nucleotides line up with TRBD2. CDR3 length equals 15 residues. The trim removed 4 bases at V and 11 bases at J, leaving 11 bases unmatched. Germline CDR1 reads LGHNA; CDR2 reads YSLEER. CDR3 DNA sequence: TGCGCCAGCAGCCGAAGACTAGCGGGAGTAGGGGAGCAGTACTTC. This translates into CASSRRLAGVGEQYF.

The genes are TRBV6-5 and TRBJ2-6; TRBD1 agrees at 9 bases. The V gene's germline CDR1 is MNHEY and CDR2 SVGAGI. The V gene end was trimmed by 0 bases and the J gene end by 0 bases; junction bases not matched to a gene: 3. CDR3 length equals 18 residues. This chain's CDR3 is CASSYSGTGLSGANVLTF. The CDR3 bases are TGTGCCAGCAGTTACTCCGGGACAGGGCTCTCTGGGGCCAACGTCCTGACTTTC.

The chain employs TRBV5-1 and TRBJ2-1; no clear D. The CDR3 spans 14 residues. Between the trimmed V and J ends, which lost 0 bases and 4 bases, there was a span of 8 bases. Germline V gene data show CDR1 as SGHRS and CDR2 as YFSETQ. CDR3 coding DNA: TGCGCCAGCAGCTTGGGTCTCCTTTACAATGAGCAGTTCTTC. Its protein product is CASSLGLLYNEQFF.

CDR3 loop: CASSRAGELFF. DNA of the CDR3: TGTGCCAGCAGCCGGGCCGGGGAGCTGTTTTTT. The rearrangement uses TRBV3-1 and TRBJ2-2; D not certain. The CDR3 runs to 11 residues. Per the germline V gene, CDR1 is LGHDT and CDR2 is YNNKEL (reference sequence). V was shortened by 4 bases and J by 6 bases, with 3 bases between the two germline ends.

The V gene is TRBV20-1, the J gene TRBJ1-5; a weak D match, TRBD1 (5 bases). There are 14 residues in the CDR3. The V end lost 6 bases, the J end lost 4 bases, and 16 bases lay between the germline ends. The germline gives CDR1 DFQATT, CDR2 SNEGSKA (reference sequence). The chain's CDR3 is CSASGQGQNQPQHF. In DNA form, the CDR3 reads TGCAGTGCCAGTGGGCAGGGTCAGAATCAGCCCCAGCATTTT.

This chain connects TRBV14 to TRBJ1-5; 9 nucleotides line up with TRBD1. V was clipped by 6 bases and J by 1 base; unmatched bases: 7. Germline V lookup: CDR1 SGHDN, CDR2 FVKESK. This CDR3 has 16 amino acids. This CDR3 is CASSPGTGRSNQPQHF. The CDR3 DNA is TGTGCCAGCAGTCCGGGGACAGGGAGGAGCAATCAGCCCCAGCATTTT.

The V and J genes are TRBV20-1 and TRBJ2-3; D gene uncertain. The CDR3 totals 14 residues. Germline lookup yields CDR1 DFQATT and CDR2 SNEGSKA (reference sequence). V was trimmed by 4 bases and J by 2 bases, leaving 13 bases between them. The CDR3 nucleotides are TGCAGTGCTACCCCTGGCGGATACACAGATACGCAGTATTTT. Its translation is CSATPGGYTDTQYF.

This clonotype has just one count. The rearrangement uses TRBV5-1 and TRBJ2-6; 7 bases match TRBD1. Germline CDR1 and CDR2: SGHRS and YFSETQ. CDR3 length: 18 residues. The V segment lost 0 bases and the J segment 0 bases; nucleotides outside the gene matches: 6. The CDR3 region has the DNA TGCGCCAGCAGCTTGGGGGGACAGAACCCCTCTGGGGCCAACGTCCTGACTTTC. Its protein is CASSLGGQNPSGANVLTF.

There are a few counts of this clonotype. This chain uses TRBV20-1 with TRBJ2-1, with TRBD2 matching 8 bases. Germline trimming cut 2 bases from V and 2 bases from J; bases unmatched to any gene: 5. The length of the CDR3 is 15 residues. From germline, CDR1 is DFQATT and CDR2 SNEGSKA (reference sequence). This chain's CDR3 is CSARTQTSAYNEQFF. In nucleotides, the CDR3 is TGCAGTGCTAGAACCCAGACTAGCGCCTACAATGAGCAGTTCTTC.

The chain joins TRBV20-1 to TRBJ1-1; TRBD1 is a possible D gene (5 bases). Trimming pared 5 bases from V and 2 bases from J, leaving 21 bases between. Germline assignment: CDR1 DFQATT and CDR2 SNEGSKA (reference sequence). This CDR3 contains 16 residues. As DNA, the CDR3 is TGCAGTGCTCGAAATTTCAGGGTCACTCCCAACACTGAAGCTTTCTTT. Translation gives CSARNFRVTPNTEAFF.

This clonotype has only a few counts. The chain carries TRBV6-5 and TRBJ2-6; no clear D gene. Per the germline V gene, CDR1 is MNHEY and CDR2 is SVGAGI. CDR3 length: 14 residues. Trimming removed 11 bases at V and 0 bases at J, with 11 bases between. The CDR3 here is CASQWISGANVLTF. The CDR3 nucleotides are TGTGCCTCCCAGTGGATCTCTGGGGCCAACGTCCTGACTTTC.

This clonotype was picked up a small number of times. The chain joins TRBV4-3 to TRBJ2-7, with D unresolved. The CDR3 contains 13 residues. The V gene lost 6 bases and the J gene lost 0 bases, with 9 bases spanning the gap. Per germline, CDR1 LGHNA and CDR2 YSLEER. In nucleotides, the CDR3 is TGCGCCAGCAGTGTGGTCAACTCCTACGAGCAGTACTTC. This gives the protein CASSVVNSYEQYF.

The V call is TRBV10-3, the J call TRBJ2-2; D gene unclear. Between the trimmed V and J ends, which lost 0 bases and 5 bases, there was a span of 10 bases. The CDR3 loop spans 15 amino acids. Germline V CDR1 and CDR2: ENHRY, SYGVKD. The CDR3 region has the DNA TGTGCCATCAGTGAGTCTCTTTGGCAGACCGGGGAGCTGTTTTTT. It encodes CAISESLWQTGELFF.

The V and J genes are TRBV7-9 and TRBJ2-2; D possibly matches TRBD1 or TRBD2 (5 bases each). Trimming removed 2 bases from V and 5 bases from J, with 18 bases in between. Germline V gives CDR1 SEHNR, CDR2 FQNEAQ (reference sequence). This CDR3 has 17 residues. The CDR3 sequence: CASSLKKGLARTGELFF. In DNA form, the CDR3 reads TGTGCCAGCAGCTTAAAAAAGGGGTTAGCGAGGACCGGGGAGCTGTTTTTT. The variable domain in full, with the rest retrieved from reference TRBV7-9 and TRBJ2-2, is DTGVSQNPRHKITKRGQNVTFRCDPISEHNRLYWYRQTLGQGPEFLTYFQNEAQLEKSRLLSDRFSAERPKGSFSTLEIQRTEQGDSAMYLCASSLKKGLARTGELFFGEGSRLTVL.

The V gene is TRBV12-3 or TRBV12-4, the J gene TRBJ2-3, with no clear D. V gave up 3 bases and J gave up 3 bases, with 16 bases separating them. This CDR3 region has 16 residues. The CDR3 DNA reads TGTGCCAGCAGTTTCGCTCTTTTGATGAGAACAGATACGCAGTATTTT. Its translation: CASSFALLMRTDTQYF.

The chain combines TRBV27 with TRBJ2-1, with 11 bases identical to TRBD2. Germline CDR1 is MNHEY and CDR2 is SMNVEV (reference sequence). The junction had 1 base not matched to a gene; V was cut back by 8 bases and J by 1 base. The CDR3 covers 14 residues. In nucleotides, the CDR3 is TGTGCCAGCGCTAGCGGGAGGTCCTACAATGAGCAGTTCTTC. It yields the protein CASASGRSYNEQFF.

The V and J genes are TRBV7-8 and TRBJ2-3; TRBD2 aligns across 7 bases. The CDR3 runs to 16 residues. From germline, CDR1 is SGHVS and CDR2 FQNEAQ. Losses at the gene ends were 1 base for V and 0 bases for J; bases not matched to a gene: 4. CDR3 region: CASSLVLAVSTDTQYF. DNA of the CDR3: TGTGCCAGCAGCTTAGTGCTAGCGGTGAGCACAGATACGCAGTATTTT.

Comments on this clonotype: A much larger clone sits a single nucleotide away, making a read error possible. The V call is TRBV7-9, the J call TRBJ2-4, with 10 bases identical to TRBD2. Matching the DNA end better, TRBJ2-7 makes the J call doubtful. The CDR3 has 14 residues. Germline values: CDR1 SEHNR, CDR2 FQNEAQ (reference sequence). CDR3 DNA: TGTGCCAGCAGCTCCGGGACTAGCGTCTACGAGCAGTACTTC. Protein product: CASSSGTSVYEQYF.